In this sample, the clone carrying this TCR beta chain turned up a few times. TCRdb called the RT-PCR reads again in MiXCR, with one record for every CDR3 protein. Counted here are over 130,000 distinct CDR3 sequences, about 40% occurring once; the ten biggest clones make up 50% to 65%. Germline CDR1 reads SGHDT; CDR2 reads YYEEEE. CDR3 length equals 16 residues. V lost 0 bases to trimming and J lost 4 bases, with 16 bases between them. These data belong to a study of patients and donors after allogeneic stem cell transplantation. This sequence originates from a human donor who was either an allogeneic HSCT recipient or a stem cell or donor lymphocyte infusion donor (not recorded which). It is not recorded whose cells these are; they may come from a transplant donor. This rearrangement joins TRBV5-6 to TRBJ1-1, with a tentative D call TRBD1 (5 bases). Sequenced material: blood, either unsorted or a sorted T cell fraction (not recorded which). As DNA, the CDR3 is TGTGCCAGCAGCTTGGGACTGGGGCGGATGGGCACTGAAGCTTTCTTT. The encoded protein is CASSLGLGRMGTEAFF.